These 5 T cell receptor beta chains originate from one sample sequenced in a study of T cells after yellow fever vaccination (dated by TCRdb to between 2017 and 2020). Preparation of the library involved 5' RACE. Reads for this sample came from an Illumina NovaSeq 6000. TCRdb trimmed the raw reads at Q25, called clones with MiXCR and kept productive beta chains. Rows are combined by CDR3 protein, so each entry shows the most common genes and DNA. The sample profile shows roughly 330,000 distinct CDR3 sequences; around 3.9% of them were found once. About 24% of the sample is held by the ten biggest clonotypes. The sample's treatment or condition label, decoded: live attenuated yellow fever vaccine strain. Sequences were derived from PBMCs, sampled 5 days after the yellow fever booster vaccination. The source of these receptors is a man aged 18 to 29 who received the YFV17D yellow fever vaccine.

This clonotype was picked up a small number of times. The J gene is TRBJ1-2, the V gene TRBV18; no reliable D call. V dropped 2 bases and J dropped 0 bases, with 13 bases sitting between them. CDR3 size: 16 residues. Germline CDR1 is KGHSH and CDR2 is LQKENI. CDR3 loop: CASSPTFLPANYGYTF. CDR3 nucleotides: TGTGCCAGCTCACCAACTTTCTTGCCAGCTAACTATGGCTACACCTTC.

This clonotype occurred a few times. The chain is built from TRBV12-3 or TRBV12-4 and TRBJ2-2; 8 nucleotides line up with TRBD1. The V gene end was trimmed by 6 bases and the J gene end by 5 bases; junction bases not matched to a gene: 8. CDR3 length: 15 amino acids. CDR3 in DNA: TGTGCCAGCAGACTTAGACAGGGGTCGACCGGGGAGCTGTTTTTT. This gives the protein CASRLRQGSTGELFF.

In its sample, this clonotype was seen a few times. The V and J genes are TRBV20-1 and TRBJ2-2; D ambiguous. The CDR3 totals 13 residues. V was cut by 2 bases and J by 3 bases, with 7 bases left in between. The germline V gene encodes CDR1 DFQATT and CDR2 SNEGSKA (reference sequence). The CDR3 spells CSARHSYTGELFF. The CDR3 region has the DNA TGCAGTGCTAGACACAGTTACACCGGGGAGCTGTTTTTT.

This clonotype was counted a few times. This sequence joins TRBV4-1 and TRBJ2-5; 11 nucleotides agree with TRBD2. Germline CDR1 MGHRA, CDR2 YSYEKL. V was clipped by 1 base and J by 5 bases; unmatched bases: 12. The CDR3 is 18 residues long. The CDR3, as DNA: TGCGCCAGCAGCCAAGTTCGGCTAGCGGGGGGCCTCGAGGAGACCCAGTACTTC. It codes for CASSQVRLAGGLEETQYF.

This clonotype was counted between two and nine times. The rearrangement uses TRBV7-2 and TRBJ2-3, with 11 bases identical to TRBD2. V was clipped by 5 bases and J by 1 base; unmatched bases: 5. Germline CDR1 SGHTA, CDR2 FQGNSA. The CDR3 spans 16 residues. The CDR3 region is CASSTGTSGGTDTQYF. CDR3 in DNA: TGTGCCAGCAGCACGGGGACTAGCGGAGGCACAGATACGCAGTATTTT.